The rows below give T cell receptor beta chains drawn from one sample of a study of Ad26.COV2.S vaccination and SARS-CoV-2 variants. Produced via immunoSEQ multiplex PCR; TCRdb's table is partial and in-frame only. The profile shows fewer than 300,000 clones, more than 75% of them singletons. Here the sequenced sample was peripheral blood, taken in a trial of Ad26.COV2.S vaccine versus placebo. Source of these receptors: a person between 18 and 60 years old who received the Ad26.COV2.S COVID-19 vaccine or a placebo. The CDR3 runs from the conserved cysteine through the conserved F or W. The D gene is left open where the match is weak. Some rows have no size entry. The others give once, few or many, or a class for an expanded clone.

TRBV5-1	NA	TRBJ2-2	NA	CASSLVDLKNTGELFF	TGCGCCAGCAGCTTGGTGGACTTAAAAAACACCGGGGAGCTGTTTTTT
TRBV20-1	NA	TRBJ1-1	once	CSARVGTEAFF	TGCAGTGCTAGGGTGGGCACTGAAGCTTTCTTT
TRBV2	NA	TRBJ2-6	NA	CARCSPGANVLTF	TGTGCCAGGTGTTCACCGGGGGCCAACGTCCTGACTTTC
TRBV7-2	TRBD2	TRBJ2-1	NA	CASSFSGRAGNEQFF	TGTGCCAGCAGCTTTAGCGGGAGGGCCGGGAATGAGCAGTTCTTC
TRBV19	NA	TRBJ1-2	few	CASSISDGGPGYGYTF	TGTGCCAGTAGTATTTCAGACGGCGGACCCGGCTATGGCTACACCTTC
TRBV30	NA	TRBJ2-2	NA	CAWSVRGSGELFF	TGTGCCTGGAGTGTACGGGGATCCGGGGAGCTGTTTTTT
TRBV19	TRBD1	TRBJ2-1	NA	CASSILRGTGGMDYNEQFF	TGTGCCAGTAGTATCTTAAGGGGGACAGGGGGCATGGATTACAATGAGCAGTTCTTC
TRBV10-3	NA	TRBJ2-6	NA	CAISESSGANVLTF	TGTGCCATCAGTGAAAGTTCTGGGGCCAACGTCCTGACTTTC
TRBV5-1	NA	TRBJ2-1	NA	CASSIGGLDNEQFF	TGCGCCAGCAGCATCGGGGGTCTGGACAATGAGCAGTTCTTC
TRBV28	TRBD1	TRBJ2-7	NA	CASSLSDRAYEQYF	TGTGCCAGCAGTTTATCGGACAGGGCCTACGAGCAGTACTTC
TRBV27	NA	TRBJ2-1	few	CASSLSGLSWTATSYNEQFF	TGTGCCAGCAGTTTATCGGGGCTTAGTTGGACAGCTACCTCCTACAATGAGCAGTTCTTC
TRBV24-1	TRBD1	TRBJ1-1	NA	CATRLGQVNTEAFF	TGTGCCACCAGACTGGGACAGGTGAACACTGAAGCTTTCTTT
TRBV27	TRBD1	TRBJ2-7	NA	CASSPWTGGFLEQYF	TGTGCCAGCAGTCCCTGGACAGGGGGCTTTCTCGAGCAGTACTTC
TRBV30	NA	TRBJ1-1	NA	CAWSRRDTEAFF	TGTGCCTGGAGTAGGAGGGACACTGAAGCTTTCTTT
TRBV9	TRBD1	TRBJ1-2	NA	CASSPGVGQGVGYTF	TGTGCCAGCAGCCCAGGGGTGGGACAGGGGGTTGGCTACACCTTC
TRBV6-5	TRBD1	TRBJ1-2	NA	CASVKGQGFGYTF	TGTGCCAGCGTGAAGGGACAGGGGTTTGGCTACACCTTC
TRBV7-2	TRBD2	TRBJ2-4	NA	CASSLAGGGRGQYF	TGTGCCAGCAGCTTAGCGGGCGGGGGTCGGGGCCAGTACTTC
TRBV5-6	NA	TRBJ1-4	few	CASTFGQANEKLFF	TGTGCCAGCACCTTTGGGCAGGCTAATGAAAAACTGTTTTTT
TRBV7-3	TRBD1	TRBJ1-1	once	CASSPGTGTGTEAFF	TGTGCCAGCAGCCCAGGGACAGGGACGGGCACTGAAGCTTTCTTT
TRBV9	TRBD1	TRBJ1-4	once	CASSAGQNPEKLFF	TGTGCCAGCAGCGCGGGACAGAACCCTGAAAAACTGTTTTTT
TRBV4-1	NA	TRBJ2-1	NA	CASSQDPAQGRGEQFF	TGCGCCAGCAGCCAAGACCCGGCCCAGGGACGGGGTGAGCAGTTCTTC
TRBV6-5	NA	TRBJ1-5	NA	CASSYDYRDSNQPQHF	TGTGCCAGCAGTTACGATTACAGGGATAGCAATCAGCCCCAGCATTTT
TRBV7-9	TRBD1	TRBJ2-5	NA	CASRQGFRETQYF	TGTGCCAGCAGACAGGGGTTTCGAGAGACCCAGTACTTC
TRBV7-3	NA	TRBJ2-6	NA	CASSLMAWDTGANVLTF	TGTGCCAGCAGCCTTATGGCGTGGGATACTGGGGCCAACGTCCTGACTTTC
TRBV11-2	TRBD1	TRBJ1-1	NA	CASSTSGGYGDTEAFF	TGTGCCAGCAGCACCTCAGGGGGATATGGCGACACTGAAGCTTTCTTT
TRBV5-1	TRBD1	TRBJ1-5	NA	CASSLGQGMEPQHF	TGCGCCAGCAGCTTGGGACAGGGGATGGAGCCCCAGCATTTT
TRBV20-1	NA	TRBJ1-5	few	CSASWQGNQPQHF	TGCAGTGCTAGTTGGCAGGGGAACCAGCCCCAGCATTTT
TRBV29-1	NA	TRBJ2-2	NA	CSVEAGQGWAGELFF	TGCAGCGTTGAAGCCGGGCAGGGATGGGCCGGGGAGCTGTTTTTT
TRBV4-1	NA	TRBJ2-7	NA	CASSQDGPGPYEQYF	TGCGCCAGCAGCCAAGATGGGCCGGGACCCTACGAGCAGTACTTC
TRBV30	NA	TRBJ2-6	NA	CAWSVQFYGALSGANVLTF	TGTGCCTGGAGTGTACAATTTTACGGAGCGCTCTCTGGGGCCAACGTCCTGACTTTC
TRBV7-9	NA	TRBJ2-3	NA	CASSNKRFTSTDTQYF	TGTGCCAGCAGCAACAAGCGGTTCACTAGCACAGATACGCAGTATTTT
TRBV11-2	NA	TRBJ1-3	NA	CASSPSFSGNTIYF	TGTGCCAGCAGCCCCAGCTTCTCTGGAAACACCATATATTTT
TRBV5-3	NA	TRBJ2-2	NA	CARSLKDLGSFFTGELFF	TGTGCCAGAAGCTTAAAAGATCTAGGCTCCTTTTTTACCGGGGAGCTGTTTTTT
TRBV30	NA	TRBJ2-7	NA	CAWSSAYEQYF	TGTGCCTGGAGTTCAGCCTACGAGCAGTACTTC
TRBV7-9	NA	TRBJ2-3	NA	CASSLYRGERGDTQYF	TGTGCCAGCAGCTTATACCGAGGAGAGCGAGGAGATACGCAGTATTTT
TRBV25-1	NA	TRBJ2-5	once	CASRMTGLHQETQYF	TGTGCCAGCAGAATGACAGGCCTCCACCAAGAGACCCAGTACTTC
TRBV2	NA	TRBJ2-1	NA	CARGADNEQFF	TGTGCCAGGGGGGCGGACAATGAGCAGTTCTTC
TRBV7-8	NA	TRBJ2-7	NA	CASRAWRDSGEQYF	TGTGCCAGCAGGGCCTGGCGAGACTCGGGGGAGCAGTACTTC
TRBV5-1	NA	TRBJ1-6	NA	CASSGGGNSPLHF	TGCGCCAGCAGCGGCGGTGGAAATTCACCCCTCCACTTT
TRBV19	NA	TRBJ1-5	NA	CASSIRDLNQPQHF	TGTGCCAGTAGTATCCGGGACTTAAATCAGCCCCAGCATTTT
TRBV6-5	NA	TRBJ1-2	NA	CASSPATGYYGYTF	TGTGCCAGCAGTCCTGCAACGGGCTACTATGGCTACACCTTC
TRBV29-1	TRBD1	TRBJ1-2	NA	CSVGTGGNYGYTF	TGCAGCGTCGGGACAGGCGGCAACTATGGCTACACCTTC